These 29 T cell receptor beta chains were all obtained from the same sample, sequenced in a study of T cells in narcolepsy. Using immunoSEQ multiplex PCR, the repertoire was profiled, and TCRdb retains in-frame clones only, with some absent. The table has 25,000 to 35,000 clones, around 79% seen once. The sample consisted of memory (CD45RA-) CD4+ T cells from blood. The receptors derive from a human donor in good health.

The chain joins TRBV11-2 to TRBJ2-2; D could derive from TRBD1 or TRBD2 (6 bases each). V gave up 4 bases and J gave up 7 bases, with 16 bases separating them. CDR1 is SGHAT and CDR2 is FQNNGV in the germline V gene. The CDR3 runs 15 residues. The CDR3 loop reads CASSSGAFYNGELFF. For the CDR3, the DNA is TGTGCCAGCAGCTCGGGGGCATTTTACAACGGGGAGCTGTTTTTT.

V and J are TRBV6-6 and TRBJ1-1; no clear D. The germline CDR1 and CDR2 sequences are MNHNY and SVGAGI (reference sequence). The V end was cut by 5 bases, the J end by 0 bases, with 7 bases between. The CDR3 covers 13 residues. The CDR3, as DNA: TGTGCCAGCAGTACGGTTGTGAACACTGAAGCTTTCTTT. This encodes CASSTVVNTEAFF.

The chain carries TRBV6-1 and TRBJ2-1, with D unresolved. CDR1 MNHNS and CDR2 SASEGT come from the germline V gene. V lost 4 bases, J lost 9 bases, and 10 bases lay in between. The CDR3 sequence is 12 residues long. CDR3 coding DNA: TGTGCCAGCAGTGCCCTGGTTGCTGAGCAGTTCTTC. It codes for CASSALVAEQFF.

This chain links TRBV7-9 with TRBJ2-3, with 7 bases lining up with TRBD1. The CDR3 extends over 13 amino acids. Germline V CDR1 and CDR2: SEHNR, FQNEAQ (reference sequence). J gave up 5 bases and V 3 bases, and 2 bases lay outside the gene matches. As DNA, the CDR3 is TGTGCCAGCAGCTTGAACAGGGGAGATACGCAGTATTTT. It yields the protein CASSLNRGDTQYF.

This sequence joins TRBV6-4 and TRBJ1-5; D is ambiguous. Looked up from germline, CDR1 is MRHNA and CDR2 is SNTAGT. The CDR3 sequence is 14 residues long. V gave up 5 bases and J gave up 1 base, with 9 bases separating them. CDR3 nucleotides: TGTGCCAGCAGTATTAAGTGGAGCAATCAGCCCCAGCATTTT. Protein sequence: CASSIKWSNQPQHF.

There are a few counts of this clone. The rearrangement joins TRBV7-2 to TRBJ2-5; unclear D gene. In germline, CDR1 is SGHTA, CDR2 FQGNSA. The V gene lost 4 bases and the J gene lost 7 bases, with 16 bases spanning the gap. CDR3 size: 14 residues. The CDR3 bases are TGTGCCAGCAGCTCGGGCCCTCAGGAACTGACCCAGTACTTC. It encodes CASSSGPQELTQYF.

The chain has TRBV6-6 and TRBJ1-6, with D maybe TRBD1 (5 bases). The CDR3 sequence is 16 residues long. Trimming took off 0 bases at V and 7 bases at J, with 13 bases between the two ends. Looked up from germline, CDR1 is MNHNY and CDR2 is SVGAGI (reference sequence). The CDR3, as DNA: TGTGCCAGCAGTTACTCCGGGGGGAGGGTGAATTCACCCCTCCACTTT. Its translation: CASSYSGGRVNSPLHF.

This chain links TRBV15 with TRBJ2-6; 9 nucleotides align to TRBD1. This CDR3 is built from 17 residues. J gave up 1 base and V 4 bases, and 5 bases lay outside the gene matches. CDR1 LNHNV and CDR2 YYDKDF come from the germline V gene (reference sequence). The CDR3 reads CATSTGQGASGANVLTF. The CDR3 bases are TGTGCCACCAGCACGGGACAGGGCGCATCTGGGGCCAACGTCCTGACTTTC. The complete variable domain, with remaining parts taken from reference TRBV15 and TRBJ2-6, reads DAMVIQNPRYQVTQFGKPVTLSCSQTLNHNVMYWYQQKSSQAPKLLFHYYDKDFNNEADTPDNFQSRRPNTSFCFLDIRSPGLGDTAMYLCATSTGQGASGANVLTFGAGSRLTVL.

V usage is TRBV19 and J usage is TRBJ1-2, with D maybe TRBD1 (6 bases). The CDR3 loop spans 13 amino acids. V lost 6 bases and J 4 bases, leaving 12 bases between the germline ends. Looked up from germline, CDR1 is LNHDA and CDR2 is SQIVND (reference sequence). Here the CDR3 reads CASRTGEGYGYTF. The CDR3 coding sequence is TGTGCCAGTAGGACAGGCGAAGGCTATGGCTACACCTTC.

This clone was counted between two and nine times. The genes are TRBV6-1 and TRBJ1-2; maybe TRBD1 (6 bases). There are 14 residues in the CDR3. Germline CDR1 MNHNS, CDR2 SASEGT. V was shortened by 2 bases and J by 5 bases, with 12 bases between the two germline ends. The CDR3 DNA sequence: TGTGCCAGCAGTGAACGGGGGGCTGGGTATGGCTACACCTTC. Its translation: CASSERGAGYGYTF.

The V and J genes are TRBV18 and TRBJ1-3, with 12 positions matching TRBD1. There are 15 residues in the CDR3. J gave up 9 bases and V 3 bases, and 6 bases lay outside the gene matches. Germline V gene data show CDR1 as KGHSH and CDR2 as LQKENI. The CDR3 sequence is CASSPGTGGEGTIYF. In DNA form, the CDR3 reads TGTGCCAGCTCACCCGGGACAGGGGGCGAAGGCACCATATATTTT.

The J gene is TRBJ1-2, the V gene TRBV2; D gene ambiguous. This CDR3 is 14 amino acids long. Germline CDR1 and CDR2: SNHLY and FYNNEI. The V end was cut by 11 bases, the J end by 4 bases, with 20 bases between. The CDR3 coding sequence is TGTGCCGGAGGAACACCTCCATCTATCTATGGCTACACCTTC. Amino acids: CAGGTPPSIYGYTF.

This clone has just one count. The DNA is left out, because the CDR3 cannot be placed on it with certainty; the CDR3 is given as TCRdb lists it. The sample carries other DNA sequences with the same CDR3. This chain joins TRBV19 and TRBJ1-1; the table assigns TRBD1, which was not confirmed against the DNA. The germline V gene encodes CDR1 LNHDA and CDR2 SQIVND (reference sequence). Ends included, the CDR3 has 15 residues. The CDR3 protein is CASSMVAGGNTEAFF.

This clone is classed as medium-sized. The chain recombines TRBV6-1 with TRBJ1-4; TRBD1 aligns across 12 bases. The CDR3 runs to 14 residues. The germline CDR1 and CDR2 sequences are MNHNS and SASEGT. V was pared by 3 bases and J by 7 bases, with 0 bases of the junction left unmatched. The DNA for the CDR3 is TGTGCCAGCAGTGAGGGACAGGGGGCTGAAAAACTGTTTTTT. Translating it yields CASSEGQGAEKLFF.

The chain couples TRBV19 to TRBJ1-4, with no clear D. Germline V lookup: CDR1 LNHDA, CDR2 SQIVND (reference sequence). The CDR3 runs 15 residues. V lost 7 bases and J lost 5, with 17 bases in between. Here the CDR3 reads CASMSDRVGNEKLFF. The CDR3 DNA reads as TGTGCCAGTATGAGCGACCGAGTTGGAAATGAAAAACTGTTTTTT. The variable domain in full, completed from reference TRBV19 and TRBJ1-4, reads DGGITQSPKYLFRKEGQNVTLSCEQNLNHDAMYWYRQDPGQGLRLIYYSQIVNDFQKGDIAEGYSVSREKKESFPLTVTSAQKNPTAFYLCASMSDRVGNEKLFFGSGTQLSVL.

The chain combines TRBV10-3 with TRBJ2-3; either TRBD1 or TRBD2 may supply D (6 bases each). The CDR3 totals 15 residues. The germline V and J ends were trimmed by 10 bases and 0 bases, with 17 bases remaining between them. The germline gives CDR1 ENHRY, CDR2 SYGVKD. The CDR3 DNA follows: TGTGCCACAACCGACGGGGGCTATAGCACAGATACGCAGTATTTT. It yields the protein CATTDGGYSTDTQYF.

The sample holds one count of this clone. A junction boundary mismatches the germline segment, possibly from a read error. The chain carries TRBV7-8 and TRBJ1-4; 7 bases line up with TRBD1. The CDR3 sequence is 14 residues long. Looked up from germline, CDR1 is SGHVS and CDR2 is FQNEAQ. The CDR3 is CASSFRDSREKLLF. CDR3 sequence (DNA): TGTGCCAGCAGCTTCCGGGACAGCCGTGAAAAACTGCTTTTT.

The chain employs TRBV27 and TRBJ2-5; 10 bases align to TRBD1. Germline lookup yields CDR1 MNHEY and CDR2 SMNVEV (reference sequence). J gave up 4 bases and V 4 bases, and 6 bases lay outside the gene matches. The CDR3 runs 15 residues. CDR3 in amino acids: CASSSPGTGVETQYF. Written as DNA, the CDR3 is TGTGCCAGCAGTTCCCCCGGGACAGGGGTAGAGACCCAGTACTTC.

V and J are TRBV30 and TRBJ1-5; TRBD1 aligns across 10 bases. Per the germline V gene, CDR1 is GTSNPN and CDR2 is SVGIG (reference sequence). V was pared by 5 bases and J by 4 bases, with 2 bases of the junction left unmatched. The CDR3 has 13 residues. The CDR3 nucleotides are TGTGCCTGGGGGGGACAGGGGAATCAGCCCCAGCATTTT. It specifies CAWGGQGNQPQHF.

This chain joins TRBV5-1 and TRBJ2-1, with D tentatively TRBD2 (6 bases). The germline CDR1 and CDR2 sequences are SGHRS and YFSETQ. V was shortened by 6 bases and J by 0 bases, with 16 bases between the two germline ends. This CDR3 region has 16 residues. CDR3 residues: CASTFAGMSSYNEQFF. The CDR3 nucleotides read TGCGCCAGCACATTCGCGGGGATGAGCTCCTACAATGAGCAGTTCTTC.

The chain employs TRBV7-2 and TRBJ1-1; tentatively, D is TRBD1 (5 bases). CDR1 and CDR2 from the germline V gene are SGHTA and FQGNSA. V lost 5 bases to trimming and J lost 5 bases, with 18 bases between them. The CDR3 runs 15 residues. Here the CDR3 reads CASSLGRDLGTEAFF. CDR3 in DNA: TGTGCCAGCAGCCTAGGTCGGGACCTGGGGACTGAAGCTTTCTTT.

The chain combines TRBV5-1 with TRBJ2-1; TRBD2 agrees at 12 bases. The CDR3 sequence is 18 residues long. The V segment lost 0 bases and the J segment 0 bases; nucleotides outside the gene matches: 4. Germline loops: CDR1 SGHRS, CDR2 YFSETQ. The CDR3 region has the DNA TGCGCCAGCAGCTTGGGACTAGCGGGAGCTCCCTCCTACAATGAGCAGTTCTTC. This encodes CASSLGLAGAPSYNEQFF.

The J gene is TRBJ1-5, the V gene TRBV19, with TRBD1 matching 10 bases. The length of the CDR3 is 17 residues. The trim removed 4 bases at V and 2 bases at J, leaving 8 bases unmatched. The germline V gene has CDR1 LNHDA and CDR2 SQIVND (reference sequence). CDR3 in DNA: TGTGCCAGTAGTAGCCGGGACAGGGGAAGACGCAATCAGCCCCAGCATTTT. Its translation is CASSSRDRGRRNQPQHF.

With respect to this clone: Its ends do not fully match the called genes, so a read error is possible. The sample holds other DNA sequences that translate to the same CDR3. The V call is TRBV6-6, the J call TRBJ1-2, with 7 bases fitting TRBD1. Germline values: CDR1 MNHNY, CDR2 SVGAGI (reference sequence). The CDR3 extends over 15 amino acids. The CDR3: CASCSGGQLNYGYTF. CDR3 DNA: TGTGCCAGCTGTTCAGGGGGGCAACTTAACTATGGCTATACCTTC.

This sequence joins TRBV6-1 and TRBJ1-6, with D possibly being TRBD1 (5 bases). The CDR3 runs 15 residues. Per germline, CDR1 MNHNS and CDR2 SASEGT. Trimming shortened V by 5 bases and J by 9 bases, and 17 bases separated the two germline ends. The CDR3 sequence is CASSSPTGASSPLHF. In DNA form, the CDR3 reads TGTGCCAGCAGTTCCCCAACCGGGGCTTCTTCACCCCTCCACTTT.

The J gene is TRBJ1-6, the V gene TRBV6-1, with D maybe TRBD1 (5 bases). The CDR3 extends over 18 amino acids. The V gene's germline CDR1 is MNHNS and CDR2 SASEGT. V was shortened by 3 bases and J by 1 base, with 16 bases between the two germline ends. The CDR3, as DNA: TGTGCCAGCAGTGATCGGGTTGCAGGGAGGTCCTATAATTCACCCCTCCACTTT. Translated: CASSDRVAGRSYNSPLHF.

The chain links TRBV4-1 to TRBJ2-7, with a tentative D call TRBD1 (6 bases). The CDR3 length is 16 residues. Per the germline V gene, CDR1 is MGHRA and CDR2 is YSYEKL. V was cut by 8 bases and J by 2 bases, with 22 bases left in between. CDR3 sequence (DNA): TGCGCCAGCGGCCCCACCCAGGACAGATGGACCTACGAGCAGTACTTC. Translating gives CASGPTQDRWTYEQYF.

As DNA, the CDR3 is TGTGCGACCAGGCCAGGGACACAGAATTCACCCCTCCACTTT. Protein sequence: CATRPGTQNSPLHF. The chain carries TRBV2 and TRBJ1-6; D may be TRBD1 (6 bases). CDR1 and CDR2 from the germline V gene are SNHLY and FYNNEI. The CDR3 has 14 residues.

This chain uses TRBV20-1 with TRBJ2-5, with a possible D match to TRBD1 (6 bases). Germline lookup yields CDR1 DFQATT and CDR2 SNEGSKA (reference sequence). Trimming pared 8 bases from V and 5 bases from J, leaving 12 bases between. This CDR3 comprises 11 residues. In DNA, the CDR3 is TGCAGTTTCGCAGGGGTCGAGACCCAGTACTTC. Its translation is CSFAGVETQYF.